The rows below give T cell receptor beta chains drawn from one sample of a study of beta chain features in type 1 diabetes. Data came from immunoSEQ multiplex PCR; TCRdb stores just in-frame clones and leaves some out. The sample records fewer than 400,000 clones, around 7.6% being singletons. Sequencing was carried out using central memory CD4+ T cells from blood. The receptors come from a woman aged 18-29 years in good health. Both conserved end residues are part of each CDR3. The D gene is left open where the match is weak. Clone size is given for some rows only: seen once, a few or many times, or a class if the clone is expanded.

size	length	V	J	D	CDR3	DNA
few	15	TRBV28	TRBJ2-2	-	CASSFLGSFAGELFF	TGTGCCAGCAGTTTCCTAGGTAGCTTCGCCGGGGAGCTGTTTTTT
many	16	TRBV28	TRBJ1-3	-	CASSSPYTRAGNTIYF	TGTGCCAGCAGTTCCCCCTACACCCGGGCTGGAAACACCATATATTTT
few	13	TRBV7-2	TRBJ2-2	-	CASSTDLAGELFF	TGTGCCAGCAGCACGGACTTAGCCGGGGAGCTGTTTTTT
few	15	TRBV5-1	TRBJ1-2	-	CASSLESGAQGGYTF	TGCGCCAGCAGCTTGGAGTCAGGGGCGCAAGGGGGCTACACCTTC
many	14	TRBV28	TRBJ2-7	-	CASSLSLGFSEQYF	TGTGCCAGCAGTTTATCACTAGGATTCTCCGAGCAGTACTTC
few	13	TRBV29-1	TRBJ2-4	TRBD2	CSVPSGRKDIQYF	TGCAGCGTCCCTAGCGGGCGAAAAGACATTCAGTACTTC
many	16	TRBV5-1	TRBJ2-3	TRBD2	CASSRSVAGLEDTQYF	TGCGCCAGCAGCCGGAGTGTAGCGGGATTAGAAGATACGCAGTATTTT
-	15	TRBV2	TRBJ1-4	-	CASSDRGATNEKLFF	TGTGCCAGCAGTGACAGGGGTGCAACTAATGAAAAACTGTTTTTT
few	14	TRBV18	TRBJ1-1	-	CASSQLEAPAEAFF	TGTGCCAGCTCACAGCTCGAAGCGCCCGCTGAAGCTTTCTTT
-	14	TRBV10-3	TRBJ2-2	TRBD1	CAIKEQGAPGELFF	TGTGCCATCAAGGAGCAGGGGGCCCCCGGGGAGCTGTTTTTT
-	15	TRBV5-1	TRBJ2-5	-	CASSLHGGTQETQYF	TGCGCCAGCAGCCTCCACGGTGGGACGCAAGAGACCCAGTACTTC
-	15	TRBV7-9	TRBJ1-1	-	CASSQDLSGDPEAFF	TGTGCCAGCAGCCAAGATTTATCAGGGGATCCTGAAGCTTTCTTT
few	13	TRBV2	TRBJ2-2	-	CASSGGNTGELFF	TGTGCCAGCAGTGGAGGGAACACCGGGGAGCTGTTTTTT
-	14	TRBV6-5	TRBJ1-5	TRBD1	CASRRTGINQPQHF	TGTGCCAGCAGACGGACAGGGATTAATCAGCCCCAGCATTTT
-	13	TRBV5-1	TRBJ2-1	TRBD2	CASTKGLDHEQFF	TGCGCCAGCACCAAAGGACTAGATCATGAGCAGTTCTTC
few	15	TRBV16	TRBJ2-3	-	CASSQSRGNTDTQYF	TGTGCCAGCAGCCAATCCCGAGGTAACACAGATACGCAGTATTTT
many	15	TRBV7-6	TRBJ2-7	TRBD1	CASSLGDRGGGEQYF	TGTGCCAGCAGCTTGGGGGACAGGGGAGGTGGAGAGCAGTACTTC
few	15	TRBV5-1	TRBJ2-5	-	CASSLEDLGQETQYF	TGCGCCAGCAGCCTGGAGGATCTAGGGCAAGAGACCCAGTACTTC
-	14	TRBV29-1	TRBJ2-2	TRBD2	CSARLAAITGELFF	TGCAGCGCGCGACTAGCGGCGATCACCGGGGAGCTGTTTTTT
few	14	TRBV9	TRBJ1-5	-	CASSVEGSNQPQHF	TGTGCCAGCAGCGTAGAGGGGTCTAATCAGCCCCAGCATTTT
-	16	TRBV6-5	TRBJ2-7	-	CASSYSIPAQGYEQYF	TGTGCCAGCAGTTACTCGATCCCAGCCCAAGGGTACGAGCAGTACTTC
few	12	TRBV4-3	TRBJ1-2	-	CASSQVGIDYTF	TGCGCCAGCAGCCAAGTGGGGATTGACTACACCTTC
-	14	TRBV14	TRBJ2-5	-	CASSQASALQTQYF	TGTGCCAGCAGCCAGGCCAGCGCGTTGCAGACCCAGTACTTC
-	12	TRBV29-1	TRBJ1-1	TRBD1	CSVKQGAGEAFF	TGCAGCGTTAAACAGGGGGCTGGTGAAGCTTTCTTT
many	15	TRBV28	TRBJ2-2	-	CASSVPGFAAGELFF	TGTGCCAGCAGTGTGCCAGGGTTCGCAGCCGGGGAGCTGTTTTTT
-	16	TRBV6-5	TRBJ1-2	-	CASSYSRGRDFYGYTF	TGTGCCAGCAGTTACTCGAGAGGCAGGGATTTTTATGGCTACACCTTC
-	12	TRBV6-5	TRBJ1-1	-	CASCASNTEAFF	TGTGCCAGCTGCGCCTCGAACACTGAAGCTTTCTTT
many	13	TRBV19	TRBJ2-3	-	CASSLKVRDTQYF	TGTGCCAGTAGCCTCAAGGTTAGAGATACGCAGTATTTT
-	13	TRBV18	TRBJ1-4	-	CASSRQPNEKLFF	TGTGCCAGCTCACGCCAGCCTAATGAAAAACTGTTTTTT
few	12	TRBV7-2	TRBJ2-5	-	CASSPLIETQYF	TGTGCCAGCAGCCCCCTCATAGAGACCCAGTACTTC
few	11	TRBV28	TRBJ1-2	-	CASSAFYGYTF	TGTGCCAGCAGTGCCTTCTATGGCTACACCTTC
few	16	TRBV7-2	TRBJ2-3	TRBD2	CASSFTSGISTDTQYF	TGTGCCAGCAGCTTCACTAGCGGGATTAGCACAGATACGCAGTATTTT
-	16	TRBV5-1	TRBJ2-4	-	CASSSGVTLAKNIQYF	TGCGCCAGCAGCTCGGGGGTTACTCTAGCCAAAAACATTCAGTACTTC
few	15	TRBV11-2	TRBJ2-5	-	CASSLYQGSQETQYF	TGTGCCAGCAGCTTATACCAGGGAAGCCAAGAGACCCAGTACTTC
few	13	TRBV7-3	TRBJ2-3	-	CASSLRNTDTQYF	TGTGCCAGCAGCTTGCGGAACACAGATACGCAGTATTTT
-	16	TRBV11-2	TRBJ2-7	TRBD1	CASSQIAGTGPLEQYF	TGTGCCAGCAGCCAAATAGCCGGGACAGGACCTCTCGAGCAGTACTTC
-	12	TRBV6-5	TRBJ2-7	-	CASSRVGGEQYF	TGTGCCAGCAGCCGGGTAGGGGGCGAGCAGTACTTC
-	15	TRBV6-6	TRBJ2-7	TRBD1	CASSPGWDSSYEQYF	TGTGCCAGCAGTCCCGGCTGGGACAGTTCTTACGAGCAGTACTTC
many	15	TRBV18	TRBJ2-1	-	CASSLQESSYNEQFF	TGTGCCAGCTCACTCCAGGAGAGCTCCTACAATGAGCAGTTCTTC
few	15	TRBV5-6	TRBJ2-1	TRBD2	CASSTAAGGMNEQFF	TGTGCCAGCAGCACCGCAGCGGGAGGGATGAATGAGCAGTTCTTC
-	15	TRBV6-5	TRBJ2-7	TRBD2	CASSYNAGGIHEQYF	TGTGCCAGCAGTTACAATGCGGGAGGTATCCACGAGCAGTACTTC
few	13	TRBV15	TRBJ1-1	-	CATSRVVGTEAFF	TGTGCCACCAGCAGAGTTGTCGGCACTGAAGCTTTCTTT
-	13	TRBV29-1	TRBJ2-1	TRBD1	CSAGTGILTVQFF	TGCAGCGCCGGGACAGGGATTCTCACGGTGCAGTTCTTC
few	16	TRBV7-3	TRBJ2-3	-	CASSSTDSSSTDTQYF	TGTGCCAGCAGCTCTACCGACTCTTCTAGCACAGATACGCAGTATTTT
few	13	TRBV10-3	TRBJ2-5	TRBD2	CAIKLAGGETQYF	TGTGCCATCAAACTAGCGGGAGGAGAGACCCAGTACTTC
few	15	TRBV5-4	TRBJ1-5	TRBD1	CASSRGQGGNQPQHF	TGTGCCAGCAGCCGCGGACAGGGAGGCAATCAGCCCCAGCATTTT
-	14	TRBV4-1	TRBJ1-3	-	CASSQRLSGNTIYF	TGCGCCAGCAGCCAACGACTCTCTGGAAACACCATATATTTT
-	16	TRBV15	TRBJ2-2	-	CATSRDFTGNTGELFF	TGTGCCACCAGCAGAGATTTTACAGGGAACACCGGGGAGCTGTTTTTT